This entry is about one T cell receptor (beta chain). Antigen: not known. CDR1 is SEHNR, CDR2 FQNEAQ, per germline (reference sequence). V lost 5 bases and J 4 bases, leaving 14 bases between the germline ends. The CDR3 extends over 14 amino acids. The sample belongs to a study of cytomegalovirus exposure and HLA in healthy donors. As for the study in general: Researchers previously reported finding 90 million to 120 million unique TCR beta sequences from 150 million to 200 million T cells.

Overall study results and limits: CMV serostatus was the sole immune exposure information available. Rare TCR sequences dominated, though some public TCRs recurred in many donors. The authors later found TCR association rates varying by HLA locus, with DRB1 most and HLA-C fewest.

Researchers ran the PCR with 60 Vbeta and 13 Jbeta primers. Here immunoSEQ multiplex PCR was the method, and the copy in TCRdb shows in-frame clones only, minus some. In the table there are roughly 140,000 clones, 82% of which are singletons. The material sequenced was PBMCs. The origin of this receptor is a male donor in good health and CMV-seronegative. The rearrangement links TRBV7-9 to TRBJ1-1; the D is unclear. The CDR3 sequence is CASSPVTGGTEAFF. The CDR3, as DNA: TGTGCCAGCAGCCCCGTTACTGGTGGCACTGAAGCTTTCTTT.